This T cell receptor (beta chain) was captured by sequencing in a study of blood T cells in healthy people across ages. Whole-study results and caveats: Calculation of diversity from one million T cells yielded estimates considered to be underestimates.

The CDR3 totals 12 residues. The germline CDR1 and CDR2 sequences are KGHDR and SFDVKD. V dropped 7 bases and J dropped 3 bases, with 8 bases sitting between them. A sample-barcoded 5' primer and a J-beta primer mix were used in a second PCR of roughly 6 to 11 cycles. TCRdb used MiXCR to reprocess the 5' RACE reads, holding one entry per CDR3 protein. The sample lists about 590,000 distinct CDR3 sequences, about 30% occurring once. In this sample, this clonotype turned up many times. Antigen: not known. This TCR came from a woman aged 80 or over in good health. Sequences were obtained from blood. The chain uses TRBV24-1 and TRBJ1-1; tentative D call: TRBD1 (5 bases). The CDR3 loop reads CATSRGDTEAFF. For the CDR3, the DNA is TGTGCCACCAGCCGGGGCGACACTGAAGCTTTCTTT.